This entry lists 27 T cell receptor beta chains sequenced from one sample in a study of glioma-infiltrating T cells after dendritic cell vaccination. Sequencing was performed with immunoSEQ multiplex PCR; in TCRdb, only in-frame clones are kept and a portion is missing. Of approximately 82,000 clones in the sample, about 87% were seen once. The sample in question was blood, obtained before dendritic cell vaccination. Source of these receptors: a human donor with glioblastoma.

The chain couples TRBV6-5 to TRBJ1-2; no firm D call. Germline CDR1 is MNHEY and CDR2 is SVGAGI. V was trimmed by 0 bases and J by 0 bases, leaving 5 bases between them. The CDR3 is made up of 14 amino acids. CDR3 residues: CASSYSSANYGYTF. The CDR3 DNA sequence: TGTGCCAGCAGTTACTCGTCAGCTAACTATGGCTACACCTTC.

In its sample, this clone was seen once. The chain is built from TRBV30 and TRBJ1-2, with 7 bases identical to TRBD1. Germline-derived CDR1 and CDR2 are GTSNPN and SVGIG (reference sequence). The CDR3 is made up of 13 amino acids. With V trimmed by 7 bases and J by 8 bases, 13 bases remained unmatched. The CDR3: CAYDRARGGGYTF. In DNA, the CDR3 is TGTGCCTATGACAGGGCCCGCGGAGGAGGCTACACCTTC.

This sequence joins TRBV5-6 and TRBJ2-7; 13 bases map to TRBD2. This CDR3 is built from 19 residues. CDR1 is SGHDT and CDR2 is YYEEEE in the germline V gene. The V and J ends lost 4 bases and 1 base, in that order; junction bases with no gene match: 14. This chain's CDR3 is CASSLPLGLAGFTSYEQYF. Written as DNA, the CDR3 is TGTGCCAGCAGCCTCCCCCTGGGACTAGCGGGATTTACTTCCTACGAGCAGTACTTC.

The rearrangement uses TRBV11-3 and TRBJ1-2; the D is unclear. CDR1 and CDR2 from the germline V gene are SGHNT and YENEEA. The CDR3 runs to 12 residues. V lost 5 bases and J 8 bases, leaving 12 bases between the germline ends. CDR3 loop: CASSPGLEGYTF. CDR3 coding DNA: TGTGCCAGCAGCCCGGGATTAGAAGGCTACACCTTC.

Only one count was recorded for this clone. The rearrangement uses TRBV5-1 and TRBJ1-2, with TRBD1 matching over 9 bases. The germline gives CDR1 SGHRS, CDR2 YFSETQ. This CDR3 region has 15 residues. Losses at the gene ends were 4 bases for V and 3 bases for J; bases not matched to a gene: 7. The CDR3 protein is CASSLRTGADYGYTF. CDR3 DNA: TGCGCCAGCAGCCTGCGGACAGGGGCGGACTATGGCTACACCTTC.

The rearrangement links TRBV11-1 to TRBJ2-7, with 12 bases aligning to TRBD1. Losses at the gene ends were 2 bases for V and 7 bases for J; bases not matched to a gene: 3. The CDR3 runs 14 residues. The germline V gene encodes CDR1 SGHAT and CDR2 FQDESV (reference sequence). CDR3 in amino acids: CASSLWDRGREQYF. As DNA, the CDR3 is TGTGCCAGCAGCTTATGGGACAGGGGGCGTGAGCAGTACTTC.

This clone was observed a single time. The genes are TRBV7-9 and TRBJ2-7, with a weak D call TRBD1 (6 bases). The CDR3 runs to 14 residues. Germline assignment: CDR1 SEHNR and CDR2 FQNEAQ (reference sequence). The V and J ends lost 5 bases and 0 bases respectively, with 11 bases between them. The CDR3 coding sequence is TGTGCCAGCAGCCAACAGGGTCCCTCCTACGAGCAGTACTTC. Amino acid sequence: CASSQQGPSYEQYF.

V is TRBV2 and J is TRBJ1-4; the D is unclear. V was clipped by 6 bases and J by 0 bases, with 14 bases between them. This CDR3 spans 16 amino acids. Germline V gene data show CDR1 as SNHLY and CDR2 as FYNNEI. As DNA, the CDR3 is TGTGCCAGCAGAAGCGAGGGTGGGTCAACTAATGAAAAACTGTTTTTT. This codes for CASRSEGGSTNEKLFF. The full variable domain, its missing parts supplied by reference TRBV2 and TRBJ1-4, is EPEVTQTPSHQVTQMGQEVILRCVPISNHLYFYWYRQILGQKVEFLVSFYNNEISEKSEIFDDQFSVERPDGSNFTLKIRSTKLEDSAMYFCASRSEGGSTNEKLFFGSGTQLSVL.

This chain joins TRBV2 and TRBJ1-5; 11 nucleotides align to TRBD1. This CDR3 is 14 amino acids long. Looked up from germline, CDR1 is SNHLY and CDR2 is FYNNEI. V lost 5 bases, J lost 11 bases, and 8 bases stayed unmatched. The CDR3: CASSKGQGGLSQHF. The CDR3 region has the DNA TGTGCCAGCAGTAAGGGACAGGGGGGTTTGTCCCAGCATTTT. Together with reference TRBV2 and TRBJ1-5, the CDR3 gives the full variable domain: EPEVTQTPSHQVTQMGQEVILRCVPISNHLYFYWYRQILGQKVEFLVSFYNNEISEKSEIFDDQFSVERPDGSNFTLKIRSTKLEDSAMYFCASSKGQGGLSQHFGDGTRLSIL.

The V call is TRBV5-1, the J call TRBJ2-7, with 7 bases lining up with TRBD1. Per the germline V gene, CDR1 is SGHRS and CDR2 is YFSETQ. The length of the CDR3 is 16 residues. V gave up 0 bases and J gave up 0 bases; unmatched junction bases: 6. The CDR3 DNA sequence: TGCGCCAGCAGCTTGGCCCTCGGACAGGACTCCTACGAGCAGTACTTC. Encoded protein: CASSLALGQDSYEQYF.

The chain recombines TRBV5-4 with TRBJ1-2; TRBD1 aligns across 7 bases. The CDR3 consists of 15 residues. J lost 6 bases, V lost 4 bases, and 12 bases had no gene match. Germline V gives CDR1 SGHNT, CDR2 YYREEE (reference sequence). The CDR3 loop is CASSLKTGQRHGYTF. In DNA, the CDR3 is TGTGCCAGCAGCCTTAAGACAGGGCAAAGGCATGGCTACACCTTC.

The CDR3 protein is CASSVGGRGIPGNTIYF. DNA for the CDR3: TGTGCCAGCAGCGTAGGTGGGAGAGGAATACCTGGAAACACCATATATTTT. V and J are TRBV9 and TRBJ1-3; D is uncertain. CDR1 is SGDLS and CDR2 is YYNGEE in the germline V gene. The CDR3 spans 17 residues. Trimming stripped 0 bases from V and 2 bases from J, with 15 bases between.

This rearrangement joins TRBV7-9 to TRBJ1-1; 10 bases are a match to TRBD1. The CDR3 has 15 amino acids. CDR1 is SEHNR and CDR2 is FQNEAQ in the germline V gene (reference sequence). The trim removed 1 base at V and 4 bases at J, leaving 3 bases unmatched. The CDR3, as DNA: TGTGCCAGCAGCTTAGACGGGACAGGGGTCACTGAAGCTTTCTTT. Residues: CASSLDGTGVTEAFF.

This chain uses TRBV6-1 with TRBJ2-7; D is perhaps TRBD2 (6 bases). This CDR3 is built from 14 residues. Germline CDR1 is MNHNS and CDR2 is SASEGT. The ends were cut back, 2 bases at V and 2 bases at J, with 10 bases in the middle. CDR3 amino acids: CASSEPGLTYEQYF. Written as DNA, the CDR3 is TGTGCCAGCAGTGAACCAGGACTAACCTACGAGCAGTACTTC.

The chain uses TRBV7-9 and TRBJ2-7; D remains ambiguous. This CDR3 spans 14 amino acids. V was clipped by 2 bases and J by 1 base, with 9 bases between them. CDR1 and CDR2 from the germline V gene are SEHNR and FQNEAQ (reference sequence). The CDR3 sequence: CASSLLSGSYEQYF. CDR3 nucleotides: TGTGCCAGCAGCTTATTGTCAGGATCCTACGAGCAGTACTTC.

This clone was found a few times. The J gene is TRBJ2-7, the V gene TRBV5-1; D is possibly TRBD1 (5 bases). CDR1 and CDR2 (germline): SGHRS, YFSETQ. The CDR3 consists of 14 residues. Between the trimmed V and J ends, which lost 0 bases and 5 bases, there was a span of 12 bases. CDR3 coding DNA: TGCGCCAGCAGCTTGGGGGGCAGGGTCCACGAGCAGTACTTC. This encodes CASSLGGRVHEQYF.

The chain couples TRBV5-1 to TRBJ2-3, with D possibly TRBD2 on 6 matching bases. CDR3 length: 15 residues. The V and J ends lost 0 bases and 3 bases respectively, with 11 bases between them. Germline lookup yields CDR1 SGHRS and CDR2 YFSETQ. As DNA, the CDR3 is TGCGCCAGCAGCTTGGTGGACGGGAGAACAGATACGCAGTATTTT. This translates into CASSLVDGRTDTQYF.

The chain carries TRBV10-3 and TRBJ1-1, with D maybe TRBD1 (5 bases). V was shortened by 6 bases and J by 8 bases, with 16 bases between the two germline ends. The CDR3 spans 13 residues. CDR1 is ENHRY and CDR2 is SYGVKD in the germline V gene. The CDR3 bases are TGTGCCATCAGCATGAGAGAGGAGGGGGAAGCTTTCTTT. It is translated as CAISMREEGEAFF.

V and J are TRBV5-6 and TRBJ2-3, with 12 positions matching TRBD2. Germline-derived CDR1 and CDR2 are SGHDT and YYEEEE. V gave up 2 bases and J gave up 2 bases; unmatched junction bases: 9. The CDR3 has 18 residues. The CDR3 bases are TGTGCCAGCAGCTTCTTAGCTAGCGGGGGGGCATACACAGATACGCAGTATTTT. Its translation is CASSFLASGGAYTDTQYF.

The gene calls are TRBV19 and TRBJ2-4; D is uncertain. CDR3 size: 14 residues. Germline CDR1 is LNHDA and CDR2 is SQIVND (reference sequence). V lost 3 bases to trimming and J lost 2 bases, with 8 bases between them. Here the CDR3 reads CASSMMGPKNIQYF. The CDR3 DNA sequence: TGTGCCAGTAGTATGATGGGCCCCAAAAACATTCAGTACTTC. Variable domain in full (rest from reference TRBV19 and TRBJ2-4): DGGITQSPKYLFRKEGQNVTLSCEQNLNHDAMYWYRQDPGQGLRLIYYSQIVNDFQKGDIAEGYSVSREKKESFPLTVTSAQKNPTAFYLCASSMMGPKNIQYFGAGTRLSVL.

The chain carries TRBV6-1 and TRBJ2-2, with TRBD2 identical over 14 bases. The V gene end was trimmed by 4 bases and the J gene end by 0 bases; junction bases not matched to a gene: 10. This CDR3 is built from 20 residues. CDR1 MNHNS and CDR2 SASEGT come from the germline V gene. The CDR3 DNA reads TGTGCCAGCAGTGGTGGGACTAGCGGGAGAGGATTCGCGAACACCGGGGAGCTGTTTTTT. Translation gives CASSGGTSGRGFANTGELFF.

The chain recombines TRBV15 with TRBJ2-7; 12 bases are a match to TRBD2. Looked up from germline, CDR1 is LNHNV and CDR2 is YYDKDF (reference sequence). The junction had 7 bases not matched to a gene; V was cut back by 4 bases and J by 9 bases. The CDR3 extends over 14 amino acids. This chain's CDR3 is CATSTRTSGAAQYF. CDR3 coding DNA: TGTGCCACCAGCACCAGGACTAGCGGGGCCGCGCAGTACTTC.

The chain combines TRBV11-2 with TRBJ1-5; 8 bases are shared with TRBD1. CDR1 and CDR2 from the germline V gene are SGHAT and FQNNGV. Trimming cost V 4 bases and J 5 bases; bases outside gene matches: 4. The CDR3 length is 14 residues. In DNA, the CDR3 is TGTGCCAGCAGCTCAGGACAGGGCCATCAGCCCCAGCATTTT. Its translation: CASSSGQGHQPQHF.

The DNA of the CDR3 is TGCGCCAGCAGCTTAGCGGGAGCGGGCACCGGGGAGCTGTTTTTT. Its protein is CASSLAGAGTGELFF. The chain couples TRBV5-1 to TRBJ2-2, with 8 bases that match TRBD2. The V gene's germline CDR1 is SGHRS and CDR2 YFSETQ. V dropped 2 bases and J dropped 4; count of bases not matched to a gene: 4. CDR3 size: 15 residues.

This chain connects TRBV6-4 to TRBJ2-6, with D possibly TRBD1 on 6 matching bases. Germline CDR1 and CDR2: MRHNA and SNTAGT. The CDR3 is made up of 17 amino acids. V was cut by 3 bases and J by 0 bases, with 12 bases left in between. CDR3 sequence: CASSETGLHSGANVLTF. The CDR3 nucleotides read TGTGCCAGCAGTGAGACAGGATTACACTCTGGGGCCAACGTCCTGACTTTC.

This rearrangement joins TRBV5-6 to TRBJ2-3, with TRBD2 identical over 11 bases. The V segment lost 2 bases and the J segment 0 bases; nucleotides outside the gene matches: 2. Germline-derived CDR1 and CDR2 are SGHDT and YYEEEE. CDR3 size: 16 residues. The CDR3 sequence is CASSLRLAGSTDTQYF. CDR3 DNA sequence: TGTGCCAGCAGCTTACGACTAGCGGGGAGCACAGATACGCAGTATTTT.

This chain uses TRBV29-1 with TRBJ2-1; 8 bases line up with TRBD2. V dropped 3 bases and J dropped 7; count of bases not matched to a gene: 8. Germline CDR1 reads SQVTM; CDR2 reads ANQGSEA. The CDR3 runs 14 residues. The CDR3 loop is CSVDRSGSKNEQFF. Written as DNA, the CDR3 is TGCAGCGTTGATAGGAGCGGGAGTAAGAATGAGCAGTTCTTC.